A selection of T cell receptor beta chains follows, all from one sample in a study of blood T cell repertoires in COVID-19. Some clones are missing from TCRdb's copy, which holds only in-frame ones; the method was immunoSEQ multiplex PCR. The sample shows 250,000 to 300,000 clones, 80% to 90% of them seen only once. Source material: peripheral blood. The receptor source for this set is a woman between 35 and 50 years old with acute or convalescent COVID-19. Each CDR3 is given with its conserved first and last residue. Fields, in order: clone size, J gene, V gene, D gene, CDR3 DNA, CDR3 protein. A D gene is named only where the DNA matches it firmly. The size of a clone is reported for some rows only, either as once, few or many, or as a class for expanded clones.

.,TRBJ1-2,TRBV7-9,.,TGTGCCAGCAGCTCCTGGGGGGGCTATGGCTACACCTTC,CASSSWGGYGYTF
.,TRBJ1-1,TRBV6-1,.,TGTGCCAGCAGTGAGCGGAGCACTGAAGCTTTCTTT,CASSERSTEAFF
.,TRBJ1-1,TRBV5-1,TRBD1,TGCGCCAGCAGCCGGGACAGGGGGATGAACACTGAAGCTTTCTTT,CASSRDRGMNTEAFF
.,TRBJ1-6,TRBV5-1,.,TGCGCCAGCAGCTTGGCGAGTCCTAATTCACCCCTCCACTTT,CASSLASPNSPLHF
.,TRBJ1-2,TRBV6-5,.,TGTGCCGGCCGACCCCGGGACATCTATGGCTACACCTTC,CAGRPRDIYGYTF
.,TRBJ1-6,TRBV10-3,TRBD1,TGTGCCATCAGAGACAGGGTATTCTCCTATAATTCACCCCTCCACTTT,CAIRDRVFSYNSPLHF
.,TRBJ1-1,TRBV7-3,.,TGTGCCAGCAGCTTATTGGGACAGAACACTGAAGCTTTCTTT,CASSLLGQNTEAFF
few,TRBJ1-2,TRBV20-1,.,TGCAGTGCTAGTCAGGGCTTCTATGGCTACACCTTC,CSASQGFYGYTF
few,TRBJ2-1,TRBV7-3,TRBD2,TGTGCCAGCAGCTTAACGGGTGGAGCTAGCGGGTCATTCTTC,CASSLTGGASGSFF
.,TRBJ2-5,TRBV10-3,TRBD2,TGTGCCATCAGCGGTCGGGGGGGGACGGAGACCCAGTACTTC,CAISGRGGTETQYF
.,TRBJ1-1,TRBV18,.,TGTGCCAGCTCACGTGCCCGGGGGGACACTGAAGCTTTCTTT,CASSRARGDTEAFF
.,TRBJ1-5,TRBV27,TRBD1,TGTGCCAGCAGTCCAATAAGGGACAGGGGCGATCAGCCCCAGCATTTT,CASSPIRDRGDQPQHF
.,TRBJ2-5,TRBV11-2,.,TGTGCCAGCAGCTCCGAGAATGCGGGGAACGGAGAGACCCAGTACTTC,CASSSENAGNGETQYF
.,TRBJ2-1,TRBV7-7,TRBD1,TGTGCCAGCAGCTTCACTGACAGGGTACCGAGCAATGAGCAGTTCTTC,CASSFTDRVPSNEQFF
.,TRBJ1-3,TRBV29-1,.,TGCAGCGTCGGAGGGGCTGGAAACACCATATATTTT,CSVGGAGNTIYF
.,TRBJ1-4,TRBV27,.,TGTGCCAGCAGTTTCGCGAGGGCGGGGGGTGAAAAACTGTTTTTT,CASSFARAGGEKLFF
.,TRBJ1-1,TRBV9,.,TGTGCCAGCAGCCTCCGGGAGGGGACCACTGAAGCTTTCTTT,CASSLREGTTEAFF
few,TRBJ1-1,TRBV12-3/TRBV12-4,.,TGTGCCAGCACCATGAACACTGAAGCTTTCTTT,CASTMNTEAFF
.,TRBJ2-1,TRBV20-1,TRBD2,TGCAGTGCTAGTCGAACGGGACTAGCGGTGGGCAATGAGCAGTTCTTC,CSASRTGLAVGNEQFF
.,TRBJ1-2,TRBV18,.,TGTGCCAGCTCACCGGACAGCTATGGCTACACCTTC,CASSPDSYGYTF
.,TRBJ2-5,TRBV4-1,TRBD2,TGCGCCAGCAGCCCGTATAGCGGGGGGAGAGAGACCCAGTACTTC,CASSPYSGGRETQYF
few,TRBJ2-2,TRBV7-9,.,TGTGCCAGCACACCAGTTACCGGGGAGCTGTTTTTT,CASTPVTGELFF
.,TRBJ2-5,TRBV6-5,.,TGTGCCAGCAGTATGTTCAGGGGCCAAGAGACCCAGTACTTC,CASSMFRGQETQYF
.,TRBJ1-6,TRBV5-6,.,TGTGCCAGCAGCGGGGGGAGGGGCGGCTCACCCCTCCACTTT,CASSGGRGGSPLHF
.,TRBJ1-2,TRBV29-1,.,TGCAGCGGACAGGACGGCTCCGGCTACACCTTC,CSGQDGSGYTF
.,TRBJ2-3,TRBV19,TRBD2,TGTGCCAGTAGTATGACTAGCGGGGGGCGAATGACAGATACGCAGTATTTT,CASSMTSGGRMTDTQYF
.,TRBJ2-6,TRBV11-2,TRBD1,TGTGCCAGCAGCTTTCGTCTCAGGACAGGGATTTCTGGGGCCAACGTCCTGACTTTC,CASSFRLRTGISGANVLTF
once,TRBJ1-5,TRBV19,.,TGTGCCAGTACTAGCAGGATCAATCAGCCCCAGCATTTT,CASTSRINQPQHF
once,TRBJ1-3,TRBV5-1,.,TGCGCCAGCAGCCCCCAGATCGGGGAGTCTGGAAACACCATATATTTT,CASSPQIGESGNTIYF
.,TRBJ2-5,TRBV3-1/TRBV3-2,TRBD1,TGTGCCAGCAGCCAAGATAGGGGGGACAGGGGGCGAAGAGAGACCCAGTACTTC,CASSQDRGDRGRRETQYF
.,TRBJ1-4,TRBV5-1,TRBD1,TGCGCCAGCAGCAACGGACAGGGAGCAACTAATGAAAAACTGTTTTTT,CASSNGQGATNEKLFF
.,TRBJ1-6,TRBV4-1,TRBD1,TGCGCCAGCAGCCACCTCGACAGGGTAGGTTCACCCCTCCACTTT,CASSHLDRVGSPLHF
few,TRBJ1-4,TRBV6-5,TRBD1,TGTGCCAGCACCACGACAGGGGGATGGGAAAAACTGTTTTTT,CASTTTGGWEKLFF
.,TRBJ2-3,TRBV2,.,TGTGCCAGCAGCCCTGACAGGCCACGCACAGATACGCAGTATTTT,CASSPDRPRTDTQYF
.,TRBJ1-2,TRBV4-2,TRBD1,TGTGCCAGCAGCCGCAACCCTTCGGGACAGGGGGATGGCTACACCTTC,CASSRNPSGQGDGYTF
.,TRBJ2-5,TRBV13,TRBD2,TGTGCCAGCAGCTTTGGGGCGACTAGCGGGGGCCCTAGGGAGACCCAGTACTTC,CASSFGATSGGPRETQYF
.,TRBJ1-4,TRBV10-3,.,TGTGCCATCAGTGTGGCGGCCAGCCCTAATGAAAAACTGTTTTTT,CAISVAASPNEKLFF
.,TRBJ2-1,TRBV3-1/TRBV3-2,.,TGTGCCAGCAGCCATGGACGCGGACTCAACAATGAGCAGTTCTTC,CASSHGRGLNNEQFF
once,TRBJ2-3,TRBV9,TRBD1,TGTGCCAGCACGACAGGGCCTTTCACAGATACGCAGTATTTT,CASTTGPFTDTQYF
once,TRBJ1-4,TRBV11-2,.,TGTGCCAGCAGCGAAATAACAGGGAGACTGTTTTTT,CASSEITGRLFF
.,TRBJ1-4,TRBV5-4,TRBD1,TGTGCCAGCAGCGTCCGACAGGGGCTAGGGGAAAAACTGTTTTTT,CASSVRQGLGEKLFF
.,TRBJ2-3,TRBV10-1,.,TGCGCCAGCAGTGACACAGGGGCGGGAAAAGATACGCAGTATTTT,CASSDTGAGKDTQYF
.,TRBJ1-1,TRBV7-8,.,TGTGCCAGCAGCTTCCCATTAAACGGCGTTTCGGGGACTGAAGCTTTCTTT,CASSFPLNGVSGTEAFF
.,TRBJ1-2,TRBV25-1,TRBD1,TGTGCCAGCAGTGGACAGGGAGGAGGGCTATATGGCTACACCTTC,CASSGQGGGLYGYTF
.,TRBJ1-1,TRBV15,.,TGTGCCACCAGCAGGTCCGGGAACATGAACACTGAAGCTTTCTTT,CATSRSGNMNTEAFF
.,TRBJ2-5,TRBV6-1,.,TGTGCCAGCAGTGAAGTGTTCGCGTCTCAAGAGACCCAGTACTTC,CASSEVFASQETQYF
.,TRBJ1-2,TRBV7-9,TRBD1,TGTGCCAGAGCCCTGGGACAGGGGGCGTCGGGCTACACCTTC,CARALGQGASGYTF
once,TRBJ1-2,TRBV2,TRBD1,TGTGCCAGCAGTGAAGACAGGGGTGGCTACACCTTC,CASSEDRGGYTF